The rows below give T cell receptor beta chains drawn from one sample of a study of blood T cell repertoires in COVID-19. Generated by immunoSEQ multiplex PCR, the TCRdb table keeps only in-frame clones and is missing some. Here the sample spans 250,000 to 300,000 clones, more than 75% being singletons. The source material was PBMCs or T cells enriched from blood (not recorded which). The receptors were sampled from a woman aged 45-59 years who had been exposed to COVID-19. Each CDR3 is given with its conserved first and last residue. The order of the fields is clone size, J gene, V gene, D gene, CDR3 length, CDR3 DNA, CDR3 protein. D genes are given only for firm matches. Size values are once, few and many counts, or a class for expanded clones, and some rows have none.

size: .
J: TRBJ2-1
V: TRBV24-1
D: .
length: 14
DNA: TGTGCCACCAGTCCGGGGTCATCCTACAATGAGCAGTTCTTC
CDR3: CATSPGSSYNEQFF

size: .
J: TRBJ2-3
V: TRBV6-2/TRBV6-3
D: .
length: 15
DNA: TGTGCCAGCAGTTACGGGGTCGGGGTCACAGATACGCAGTATTTT
CDR3: CASSYGVGVTDTQYF

size: .
J: TRBJ1-5
V: TRBV7-2
D: .
length: 15
DNA: TGTGCCAGCAGCTTAGCAGGAGAGAGCAATCAGCCCCAGCATTTT
CDR3: CASSLAGESNQPQHF

size: once
J: TRBJ2-7
V: TRBV7-9
D: .
length: 14
DNA: TGTGCCAGCAGCCCCCCCGGGGGGCTCTACGAGCAGTACTTC
CDR3: CASSPPGGLYEQYF

size: .
J: TRBJ1-1
V: TRBV10-3
D: .
length: 15
DNA: TGTGCCATCAGTGACCAACACGGGGGGATCTTTGAAGCTTTCTTT
CDR3: CAISDQHGGIFEAFF

size: .
J: TRBJ1-3
V: TRBV18
D: .
length: 15
DNA: TGTGCCAGCTCATCTGGACGGACATCTGGAAACACCATATATTTT
CDR3: CASSSGRTSGNTIYF

size: .
J: TRBJ2-7
V: TRBV6-5
D: .
length: 13
DNA: TGTGCCAGCGGCAGGGGTTACTCCTACGAGCAGTACTTC
CDR3: CASGRGYSYEQYF

size: .
J: TRBJ1-1
V: TRBV5-1
D: .
length: 14
DNA: TGCGCCAGCAGCTTGGAGAGGGTGGGTACTGAAGCTTTCTTT
CDR3: CASSLERVGTEAFF

size: .
J: TRBJ1-1
V: TRBV11-3
D: .
length: 13
DNA: TGTGCCAGCAGCCGTACAGGGATCACTGAAGCTTTCTTT
CDR3: CASSRTGITEAFF

size: few
J: TRBJ2-7
V: TRBV19
D: .
length: 15
DNA: TGTGCCAGTAGAACAGATGTCTCCTCCATCTACGAGCAGTACTTC
CDR3: CASRTDVSSIYEQYF

size: .
J: TRBJ2-1
V: TRBV7-2
D: TRBD2
length: 15
DNA: TGTGCCAGCAGTATTAGCGGGGGTTCCTACAATGAGCAGTTCTTC
CDR3: CASSISGGSYNEQFF

size: .
J: TRBJ1-2
V: TRBV5-4
D: .
length: 15
DNA: TGTGCCAGCAGCTCGGACTGGCTAAAGAACTATGGCTACACCTTC
CDR3: CASSSDWLKNYGYTF

size: .
J: TRBJ1-4
V: TRBV27
D: .
length: 17
DNA: TGTGCCAGCAGTTTATCCGCCCTAACAGGGTGGGGTGAAAAACTGTTTTTT
CDR3: CASSLSALTGWGEKLFF

size: few
J: TRBJ1-6
V: TRBV6-5
D: .
length: 14
DNA: TGTGCCAGCAGCCCCTCCCGAGATAATTCACCCCTCCACTTT
CDR3: CASSPSRDNSPLHF

size: .
J: TRBJ2-1
V: TRBV6-4
D: TRBD2
length: 15
DNA: TGTGCCAGCAGTGTGGACGGGGGGGGGTACAATGAGCAGTTCTTC
CDR3: CASSVDGGGYNEQFF